Detailed here is one T cell receptor (beta chain). This specimen belongs to a study of blood T cell repertoires in COVID-19. This CDR3 is 15 amino acids long. The germline gives CDR1 SGHRS, CDR2 YFSETQ. V shed 1 base and J 7 bases; nucleotides not matched to a gene: 8. Authors' processing steps: Researchers report that nucleated cell counts were estimated from reference gene primer amplification. Method: immunoSEQ multiplex PCR; TCRdb's copy keeps in-frame clones and lacks some. V and J calls and clone size follow that table, whereas D and trimming were derived from the DNA. The data hold fewer than 450,000 clones, with more than 75% observed a single time.

The rearrangement joins TRBV5-1 to TRBJ1-2; 9 positions match TRBD1. The source material was peripheral blood. The origin of this receptor is a woman between 18 and 29 years old who had recovered from COVID-19. CDR3 coding DNA: TGCGCCAGCAGCTTGAGGTCGGGACAGGGTGGTGGCTACACCTTC. Amino acid sequence: CASSLRSGQGGGYTF.